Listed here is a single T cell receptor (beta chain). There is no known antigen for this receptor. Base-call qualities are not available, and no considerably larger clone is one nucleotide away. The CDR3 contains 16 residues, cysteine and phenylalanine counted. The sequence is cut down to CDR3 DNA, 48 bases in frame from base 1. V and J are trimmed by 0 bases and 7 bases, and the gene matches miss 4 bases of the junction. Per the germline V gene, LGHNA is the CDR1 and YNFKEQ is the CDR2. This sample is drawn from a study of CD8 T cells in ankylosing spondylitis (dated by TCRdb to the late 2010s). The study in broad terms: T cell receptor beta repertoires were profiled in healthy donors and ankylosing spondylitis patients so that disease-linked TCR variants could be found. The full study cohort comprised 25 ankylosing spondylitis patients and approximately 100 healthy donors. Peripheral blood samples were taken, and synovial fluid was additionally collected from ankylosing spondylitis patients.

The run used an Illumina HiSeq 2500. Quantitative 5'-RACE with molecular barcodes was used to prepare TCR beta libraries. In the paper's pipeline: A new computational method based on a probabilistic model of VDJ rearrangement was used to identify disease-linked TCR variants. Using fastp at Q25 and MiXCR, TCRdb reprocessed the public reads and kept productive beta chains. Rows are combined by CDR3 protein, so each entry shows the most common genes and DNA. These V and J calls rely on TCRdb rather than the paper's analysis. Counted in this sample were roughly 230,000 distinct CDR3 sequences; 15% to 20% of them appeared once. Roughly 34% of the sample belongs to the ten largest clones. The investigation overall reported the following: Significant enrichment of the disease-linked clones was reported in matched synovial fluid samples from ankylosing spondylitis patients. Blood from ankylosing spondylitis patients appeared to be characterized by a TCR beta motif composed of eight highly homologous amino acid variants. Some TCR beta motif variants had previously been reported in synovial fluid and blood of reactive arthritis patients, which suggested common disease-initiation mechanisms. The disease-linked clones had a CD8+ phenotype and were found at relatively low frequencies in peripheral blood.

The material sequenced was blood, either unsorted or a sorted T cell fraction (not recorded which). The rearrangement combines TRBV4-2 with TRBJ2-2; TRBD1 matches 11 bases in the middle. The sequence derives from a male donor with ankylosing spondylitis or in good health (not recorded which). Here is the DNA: TGTGCCAGCAGCCAAGAGGGGACAGGGGGAATCGGGGAGCTGTTTTTT. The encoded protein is CASSQEGTGGIGELFF.